This is a list of T cell receptor beta chains from one sample in a study of identical twins. TCRdb analysed the 5' RACE reads with MiXCR anew, one entry per CDR3 protein. The top ten hold 7.2% of the sample, which has 300,000 to 400,000 distinct CDR3 sequences, approximately 13% seen once. These data were likewise used in another study, on yellow fever vaccine responses in identical twins.

What was sequenced was CD8+ T cells sorted from blood. The receptors derive from a woman between 18 and 29 years old in good health. The CDR3 runs from the conserved cysteine through the conserved F or W. The order of the fields is CDR3 DNA, CDR3 protein, clone size, D gene, J gene, V gene. A D gene is named only where the DNA matches it firmly. Only part of the rows carry a size: once, few, many, or a class if the clone is expanded.

TGTGCCATCTCACCCGTTTTTCCGGGACAGGCCGACCAAGAGACCCAGTACTTC | CAISPVFPGQADQETQYF | few | TRBD1 | TRBJ2-5 | TRBV10-3
TGTGCCAGCAGTGCCCGGGGGAGCGGGGGGGCAAATGAGCAGTTCTTC | CASSARGSGGANEQFF | - | TRBD2 | TRBJ2-1 | TRBV2
TGCGCCAGCAGCCAAGAACCGGGGAGGGTGAACACTGAAGCTTTCTTT | CASSQEPGRVNTEAFF | few | - | TRBJ1-1 | TRBV4-1
TGTGCCAGCAGCGCCCCAATCAAACTAGCGGGAGCCACAGATACGCAGTATTTT | CASSAPIKLAGATDTQYF | few | TRBD2 | TRBJ2-3 | TRBV9
TGTGCCAGCGCCCCGTTTGACACTGAAGCTTTCTTT | CASAPFDTEAFF | - | - | TRBJ1-1 | TRBV28
TGTGCCAGCAGCCAAGCCCCGACAGCGGGAGGGCCGACAGATACGCAGTATTTT | CASSQAPTAGGPTDTQYF | few | TRBD2 | TRBJ2-3 | TRBV3-1
TGTGCCAGCAGCCAAGATGGACTAGCGGGATACTATGAGCAGTTCTTC | CASSQDGLAGYYEQFF | few | TRBD2 | TRBJ2-1 | TRBV14
TGCAGCGTTGACGAGACTAGCGGGAAATCCTACAATGAGCAGTTCTTC | CSVDETSGKSYNEQFF | few | TRBD2 | TRBJ2-1 | TRBV29-1
TGTGCCAGCAGTTTAGGCCCGCAGGGCCAGATCTACAATGAGCAGTTCTTC | CASSLGPQGQIYNEQFF | - | - | TRBJ2-1 | TRBV28
TGTGCCAACAGCCGGTGGGACAGGGTGGAGGAGACCCAGTACTTC | CANSRWDRVEETQYF | - | TRBD1 | TRBJ2-5 | TRBV5-6
TGCAGTGCTAAAACAGGGGATCTAGCGGGGGGGCCGATAGATACGCAGTATTTT | CSAKTGDLAGGPIDTQYF | many | TRBD2 | TRBJ2-3 | TRBV20-1
TGTGCCAGCAGCTTTCTCCTGAACACTGAAGCTTTCTTT | CASSFLLNTEAFF | - | - | TRBJ1-1 | TRBV7-9
TGTGCCAGCAGTTTGGGGGGGACCCCAGGGCCCTATGACTATGGCTACACCTTC | CASSLGGTPGPYDYGYTF | few | - | TRBJ1-2 | TRBV27
TGTGCTAGTGGTCCGGGACAGGGGGCAACCGGGGAGCTGTTTTTT | CASGPGQGATGELFF | - | TRBD1 | TRBJ2-2 | TRBV12-5
TGTGCCAGCAGCGTAGCTGGGAATCAGCCCCAGCATTTT | CASSVAGNQPQHF | - | - | TRBJ1-5 | TRBV9
TGTGCCACCAGCAGAGATCGAGGTCAGGGGGCTTGGACTGAAGCTTTCTTT | CATSRDRGQGAWTEAFF | many | TRBD1 | TRBJ1-1 | TRBV15
TGTGCCAGCAGTTTAGGCAGGGGGCTTGTGAACACTGAAGCTTTCTTT | CASSLGRGLVNTEAFF | few | TRBD1 | TRBJ1-1 | TRBV27
TGTGCCAGTAGTCCCGGGGAAGGCGGCACAGATACGCAGTATTTT | CASSPGEGGTDTQYF | - | - | TRBJ2-3 | TRBV19
TGTGCCAGCAGTGAAGTCCTAGCGGGGGGCGGGGAGACCCAGTACTTC | CASSEVLAGGGETQYF | few | TRBD2 | TRBJ2-5 | TRBV2
TGTGCCATCAGAAGAGCGGGAGTAAGCACAGATACGCAGTATTTT | CAIRRAGVSTDTQYF | many | TRBD2 | TRBJ2-3 | TRBV10-3
TGTGCCAGCAGTTTGGGTCTCCACGAGCAGTACTTC | CASSLGLHEQYF | many | - | TRBJ2-7 | TRBV12-3/TRBV12-4
TGCTGTGCTAGAGACGAACGACTGACAGGAATACAAGAGACCCAGTACTTC | CCARDERLTGIQETQYF | - | - | TRBJ2-5 | TRBV20-1
TGTGCCAGCAGTTACGGGCGGGAGGGCCTCTGGACCGGGGAGCTGTTTTTT | CASSYGREGLWTGELFF | - | TRBD2 | TRBJ2-2 | TRBV6-5
TGTGCCAGCAGCTTACCCGACAGCACAGATACGCAGTATTTT | CASSLPDSTDTQYF | few | - | TRBJ2-3 | TRBV7-9
TGCAGCGTTGTTGGGCGGCCGGGCACTGAAGCTTTCTTT | CSVVGRPGTEAFF | few | - | TRBJ1-1 | TRBV29-1
TGTGCCAGCAGTTACAGTCTCCGGGGGGCTGTCAAAAACATTCAGTACTTC | CASSYSLRGAVKNIQYF | - | - | TRBJ2-4 | TRBV6-2/TRBV6-3
TGCGCCAGCAGCTTGGCCCGTGGGGGAGTAAAAGGGTACTACGAGCAGTACTTC | CASSLARGGVKGYYEQYF | many | - | TRBJ2-7 | TRBV5-1
TGTGCCAGCAGTGAGGGCAGGGGGCTGTCTGGAAACACCATATATTTT | CASSEGRGLSGNTIYF | - | TRBD1 | TRBJ1-3 | TRBV2